The T cell receptor (beta chain) under discussion was sequenced for a study of blood T cell repertoires in COVID-19. Overall study context: The United States, Italy and Spain were the sources of the acute and convalescent COVID-19 samples.

Methods used by the authors: Estimates of nucleated cell counts were drawn from the amplification of reference gene primers. Clones were sequenced by immunoSEQ multiplex PCR, and TCRdb holds only the in-frame ones, with some missing. The V and J calls and the clone size are those of that table, but D and trimming were determined from the DNA. The data show 300,000 to 350,000 clones, around nine tenths seen once. The CDR3 loop spans 14 amino acids. Trimming left V 5 bases short and J 0 bases short, with 9 bases between. Germline lookup yields CDR1 SEHNR and CDR2 FQNEAQ (reference sequence). Participant-reported clinical history was the basis for cohort assignment. Symptom resolution, clearance, or two negative PCRs marked donors in Cohort 3 as recovered.

The sequence was obtained from a man aged 30 to 39 who had recovered from COVID-19. The sample taken for sequencing was PBMCs or T cells enriched from blood (not recorded which). V usage is TRBV7-9 and J usage is TRBJ2-3; no definite D call. DNA for the CDR3: TGTGCCAGCAGCCACGCCGGGAGCACAGATACGCAGTATTTT. It encodes CASSHAGSTDTQYF.